This T cell receptor beta chain was profiled in a study of patients and donors after allogeneic stem cell transplantation. Via MiXCR, TCRdb re-called the RT-PCR reads, giving one row per CDR3 protein. This sample has roughly 200,000 distinct CDR3 sequences, with around two fifths found just once. The trim removed 0 bases at V and 5 bases at J, leaving 10 bases unmatched. The germline V gene encodes CDR1 DFQATT and CDR2 SNEGSKA (reference sequence). The CDR3 spans 15 residues. The source of this sequence is a human donor who was either an allogeneic HSCT recipient or a stem cell or donor lymphocyte infusion donor (not recorded which). It is not recorded whose cells these are; they may come from a transplant donor. The chain has TRBV20-1 and TRBJ2-7; 7 nucleotides agree with TRBD2. Sequencing input: blood, either unsorted or a sorted T cell fraction (not recorded which). CDR3 residues: CSARDSGGGPDEQYF. The CDR3, as DNA: TGCAGTGCTAGAGATAGTGGGGGAGGGCCCGACGAGCAGTACTTC.